The 14 T cell receptor beta chains below come from one sample, sequenced in a study of T-cell reconstitution after alpha-beta-depleted transplantation in children. Construction of the TCRbeta library involved unique molecular identifiers. A single record per CDR3 protein comes from TCRdb applying MiXCR to the PCR reads. The sample includes 500,000 or so distinct CDR3 sequences, about 31% of them seen just once. The source material was PBMCs from the stem cell graft donor, sampled from the stem cell graft. These receptors came from a human donor who donated a stem cell graft to a child with aplastic anemia.

This clonotype was detected a few times. The gene calls are TRBV29-1 and TRBJ1-1; D is perhaps TRBD1 (5 bases). Germline loops: CDR1 SQVTM, CDR2 ANQGSEA. Trimming removed 5 bases at V and 5 bases at J, with 9 bases between. CDR3 size: 11 residues. The CDR3 spells CSVFWGTEAFF. The CDR3 coding sequence is TGCAGCGTTTTCTGGGGGACTGAAGCTTTCTTT.

This rearrangement joins TRBV6-1 to TRBJ2-3; no clear D. V was clipped by 8 bases and J by 6 bases, with 18 bases between them. The germline V gene has CDR1 MNHNS and CDR2 SASEGT. The CDR3 contains 14 residues. Here the CDR3 reads CASGPLGLEDTQYF. The CDR3, as DNA: TGTGCCAGCGGGCCGCTAGGGCTGGAGGATACGCAGTATTTT.

V usage is TRBV4-1 and J usage is TRBJ2-1, with D unresolved. Trimming shortened V by 0 bases and J by 1 base, and 10 bases separated the two germline ends. Germline lookup yields CDR1 MGHRA and CDR2 YSYEKL. The CDR3 consists of 16 residues. CDR3 amino acids: CASSQDRAVSYNEQFF. CDR3 sequence (DNA): TGCGCCAGCAGCCAAGATAGGGCCGTGTCCTACAATGAGCAGTTCTTC.

This rearrangement joins TRBV29-1 to TRBJ1-2; D unresolved. Trimming removed 1 base from V and 2 bases from J, with 11 bases in between. The germline V gene has CDR1 SQVTM and CDR2 ANQGSEA. CDR3 length: 14 residues. In DNA form, the CDR3 reads TGCAGCGTTGAAGGGGCAGGTTTGAACTATGGCTACACCTTC. This codes for CSVEGAGLNYGYTF.

This clonotype has a handful of counts. CDR3 coding DNA: TGTGCCAGCAGTCCAGGGGGCGCGGTGTACGAGCAGTACTTC. Residues: CASSPGGAVYEQYF. The V call is TRBV27, the J call TRBJ2-7; 8 bases fit TRBD1. With V trimmed by 5 bases and J by 4 bases, 7 bases remained unmatched. CDR3 size: 14 residues. Per the germline V gene, CDR1 is MNHEY and CDR2 is SMNVEV (reference sequence).

This clonotype was observed a few times. The chain employs TRBV11-3 and TRBJ2-7; D is unresolved. Trimming took off 5 bases at V and 4 bases at J, with 12 bases between the two ends. The CDR3 length is 13 residues. Germline assignment: CDR1 SGHNT and CDR2 YENEEA. This CDR3 is CASSKTAGYEQYF. The CDR3, as DNA: TGTGCCAGCAGCAAAACCGCAGGTTACGAGCAGTACTTC.

V and J are TRBV7-2 and TRBJ2-7; no clear D. CDR3 length equals 13 residues. V dropped 3 bases and J dropped 7 bases, with 13 bases sitting between them. CDR1 is SGHTA, CDR2 FQGNSA, per germline. The CDR3 region has the DNA TGTGCCAGCAGCTTGAAGGAACGGTGGGAGCAGTACTTC. Protein sequence: CASSLKERWEQYF.

The chain is built from TRBV9 and TRBJ2-1, with D possibly being TRBD2 (5 bases). This CDR3 has 15 amino acids. CDR1 is SGDLS, CDR2 YYNGEE, per germline. V lost 3 bases and J 3 bases, leaving 13 bases between the germline ends. CDR3 bases: TGTGCCAGCAGCGGGCTTGCGGGTATCTACAATGAGCAGTTCTTC. Residues: CASSGLAGIYNEQFF.

V gene TRBV6-2 or TRBV6-3 combines with J gene TRBJ1-2; the match to TRBD1 covers 7 bases. This CDR3 has 13 residues. J was trimmed by 8 bases and V by 4 bases; bases with no gene match: 7. Germline CDR1 is MNHEY and CDR2 is SVGEGT. CDR3 amino acids: CASSSGTARGYTF. The CDR3, as DNA: TGTGCCAGCAGTTCCGGGACAGCAAGGGGCTACACCTTC.

The CDR3 loop is CASTQGGGGENTGELFF. As DNA, the CDR3 is TGTGCCAGCACTCAAGGAGGGGGGGGAGAGAACACCGGGGAGCTGTTTTTT. This rearrangement joins TRBV12-3 or TRBV12-4 to TRBJ2-2; D perhaps matches TRBD2 (7 bases). The ends were cut back, 7 bases at V and 1 base at J, with 19 bases in the middle. This CDR3 region has 17 residues.

The chain has TRBV29-1 and TRBJ2-5; TRBD2 matches at 10 bases. The CDR3 runs 17 residues. V lost 3 bases, J lost 7 bases, and 17 bases stayed unmatched. The germline gives CDR1 SQVTM, CDR2 ANQGSEA. The DNA of the CDR3 is TGCAGCGTTGATAGTTCTTTGCTAGCGGGAGCTGTAGGGACCCAGTACTTC. It codes for CSVDSSLLAGAVGTQYF.

The chain carries TRBV28 and TRBJ1-5; 9 positions agree with TRBD1. After removal of 5 bases from V and 6 bases from J, the junction contained 5 bases not matched to a gene. Per germline, CDR1 MDHEN and CDR2 SYDVKM. The CDR3 runs 14 residues. This chain's CDR3 is CASSRTGAPQPQHF. Here the CDR3 DNA reads TGTGCCAGCAGTCGGACAGGGGCGCCTCAGCCCCAGCATTTT.

The chain employs TRBV21-1 and TRBJ2-7. TRBV21-1 is a pseudogene locus. CDR3 length: 15 residues. This chain's CDR3 is CASSKRFQPLYEQYV. In nucleotides, the CDR3 is TGTGCCAGCAGCAAGCGGTTCCAGCCTCTTTACGAGCAGTACGTC.

This chain's CDR3 is CASSPGTGHEQFF. For the CDR3, the DNA is TGTGCCAGCTCACCCGGGACAGGCCATGAGCAGTTCTTC. The chain is built from TRBV18 and TRBJ2-1; 8 bases align to TRBD1. The trim removed 3 bases at V and 8 bases at J, leaving 3 bases unmatched. The CDR3 has 13 amino acids. Germline assignment: CDR1 KGHSH and CDR2 LQKENI.